This T cell receptor (beta chain) was sequenced in a study of glioma-infiltrating T cells after dendritic cell vaccination. This CDR3 spans 17 amino acids. CDR1 SGHAT and CDR2 FQNNGV come from the germline V gene. Trimming cost V 2 bases and J 4 bases; bases outside gene matches: 11. Some clones are missing from TCRdb's copy, which holds only in-frame ones; the method was immunoSEQ multiplex PCR. There are 25,000 to 35,000 clones in the sample; approximately 91% occur only once, and over 2% lies in the top ten. This chain uses TRBV11-2 with TRBJ2-1; 7 bases agree with TRBD1. Sequencing used blood, obtained before dendritic cell vaccination. This clonotype was obtained from a human donor with glioblastoma. For the CDR3, the DNA is TGTGCCAGCAGCTTACAACAGGGGTCCATAATTTACAATGAGCAGTTCTTC. Its translation is CASSLQQGSIIYNEQFF.